These 27 T cell receptor beta chains originate from one sample sequenced in a study of T cells in Graves' hyperthyroidism and ophthalmopathy. Researchers took RNA transcripts and amplified the TCR beta CDR3 regions from them. With the HTBI primer set, the TCR CDR3 went through a first round of RT-PCR. TCRdb reanalysed the multiplex PCR reads using MiXCR and keeps one entry per CDR3 protein. The sample holds approximately 250,000 distinct CDR3 sequences; roughly 22% are singletons and the top ten take roughly 40%. Sequenced input: blood. The receptor set was obtained from a woman aged 40 to 49 with Graves' ophthalmopathy.

Many counts were recorded for this clonotype. The rearrangement joins TRBV24-1 to TRBJ1-2; 7 nucleotides match TRBD1. This CDR3 is built from 14 residues. Germline V gene lookup returns CDR1 KGHDR and CDR2 SFDVKD. The junction had 2 bases not matched to a gene; V was cut back by 4 bases and J by 1 base. CDR3 region: CATSEDRVNYGYTF. The CDR3 region has the DNA TGTGCCACCAGTGAAGACAGGGTTAACTATGGCTACACCTTC.

There are many counts of this clonotype. The chain recombines TRBV7-8 with TRBJ2-7, with D possibly being TRBD1 or TRBD2 (5 bases each). This CDR3 spans 14 amino acids. The V and J ends lost 5 bases and 3 bases respectively, with 14 bases between them. CDR1 and CDR2 from the germline V gene are SGHVS and FQNEAQ. CDR3 in amino acids: CASSLRGQFYEQYF. As DNA, the CDR3 is TGTGCCAGCAGCCTACGGGGCCAATTCTACGAGCAGTACTTC.

The V and J genes are TRBV30 and TRBJ1-1; a weak D match, TRBD1 (6 bases). V gave up 4 bases and J gave up 10 bases, with 10 bases separating them. This CDR3 comprises 10 residues. In germline, CDR1 is GTSNPN, CDR2 SVGIG (reference sequence). CDR3 in amino acids: CAWKGEGAFF. The CDR3 bases are TGTGCCTGGAAGGGGGAGGGAGCTTTCTTT.

This clonotype was seen repeatedly, ten times or more. The chain carries TRBV6-2 or TRBV6-3 and TRBJ2-7, with 14 nucleotides matching TRBD2. Germline-derived CDR1 and CDR2 are MNHEY and SVGEGT. The CDR3 extends over 18 amino acids. Trimming removed 0 bases from V and 1 base from J; junction bases left unmatched: 5. The CDR3 spells CASSYSGTSGSWSYEQYF. CDR3 nucleotide sequence: TGTGCCAGCAGTTACTCTGGGACTAGCGGGAGTTGGTCCTACGAGCAGTACTTC.

This clonotype showed up many times. One end of the junction fails to match germline, which may point to a read error. The V gene is TRBV6-2 or TRBV6-3, the J gene TRBJ1-1; tentatively, D is TRBD1 (5 bases). The germline gives CDR1 MNHEY, CDR2 SVGEGT. The CDR3 extends over 16 amino acids. The CDR3 DNA is TGTGCCAGCAGGCCCGTGCGGGGACCGATGAACGCTGAAGCTTTCTTT. The encoded protein is CASRPVRGPMNAEAFF.

At least ten counts were recorded for this clonotype. The chain couples TRBV27 to TRBJ2-7; D might be TRBD1 or TRBD2, each matching 5 bases. Trimming took off 5 bases at V and 5 bases at J, with 13 bases between the two ends. Germline CDR1 MNHEY, CDR2 SMNVEV (reference sequence). The length of the CDR3 is 13 residues. The CDR3: CASSNRGGNEQYF. The CDR3, as DNA: TGTGCCAGCAGTAACCGGGGCGGAAACGAGCAGTACTTC.

This clonotype was observed at least ten times. The chain combines TRBV29-1 with TRBJ1-2; TRBD1 matches at 7 bases. The CDR3 has 17 residues. The germline CDR1 and CDR2 sequences are SQVTM and ANQGSEA. The V and J ends lost 4 bases and 8 bases, in that order; junction bases with no gene match: 22. The CDR3 region has the DNA TGCAGCGTTGTACTAAGGGCCATAGGGGGCGCATGGAAGGGCTACACCTTC. It translates to CSVVLRAIGGAWKGYTF. Full variable domain (remainder filled in from reference TRBV29-1 and TRBJ1-2): SAVISQKPSRDICQRGTSLTIQCQVDSQVTMMFWYRQQPGQSLTLIATANQGSEATYESGFVIDKFPISRPNLTFSTLTVSNMSPEDSSIYLCSVVLRAIGGAWKGYTFGSGTRLTVV.

This sequence joins TRBV10-3 and TRBJ2-5; perhaps TRBD2 as D (7 bases). Trimming pared 2 bases from V and 5 bases from J, leaving 15 bases between. The CDR3 has 15 amino acids. Germline CDR1 ENHRY, CDR2 SYGVKD. The CDR3 loop reads CAISEEGGRGETQYF. The CDR3 DNA is TGTGCCATCAGTGAGGAGGGGGGGCGCGGTGAGACCCAGTACTTC.

Ten or more counts support this clonotype. This sequence joins TRBV9 and TRBJ2-5; the D gene could be TRBD1 or TRBD2 (5 bases each). Trimming removed 4 bases from V and 9 bases from J, with 16 bases in between. Germline V CDR1 and CDR2: SGDLS, YYNGEE. The CDR3 is made up of 13 amino acids. In DNA, the CDR3 is TGTGCCAGCAGCCCCCTGGGACCCGGGGCCCAGTACTTC. Residues: CASSPLGPGAQYF.

The DNA of the CDR3 is TGTGCCAGCACCGCACCAGCGCTAAACATTCAGTACTTC. Encoded protein: CASTAPALNIQYF. This chain joins TRBV5-5 and TRBJ2-4; D not resolved. The CDR3 is 13 amino acids. Germline-derived CDR1 and CDR2 are SGHKS and YYEKEE (reference sequence). The V gene lost 6 bases and the J gene lost 6 bases, with 13 bases spanning the gap.

This clonotype showed up many times. The V call is TRBV28, the J call TRBJ1-5, with 8 bases that match TRBD1. CDR3 length equals 15 residues. V lost 5 bases and J lost 2; bases outside the gene matches: 5. CDR1 is MDHEN, CDR2 SYDVKM, per germline. In nucleotides, the CDR3 is TGTGCCAGCAGTCGGACAGGGATCGGCAATCAGCCCCAGCATTTT. Protein product: CASSRTGIGNQPQHF.

This clonotype was counted many times. The V and J genes are TRBV5-1 and TRBJ2-2; perhaps TRBD1 as D (6 bases). V gave up 3 bases and J gave up 4 bases, with 19 bases separating them. Germline lookup yields CDR1 SGHRS and CDR2 YFSETQ. This CDR3 contains 17 residues. In DNA form, the CDR3 reads TGCGCCAGCAGCTACTCGCCCCCAGGGGCCCTCACCGGGGAGCTGTTTTTT. This sequence encodes CASSYSPPGALTGELFF. Full variable domain (remainder filled in from reference TRBV5-1 and TRBJ2-2): KAGVTQTPRYLIKTRGQQVTLSCSPISGHRSVSWYQQTPGQGLQFLFEYFSETQRNKGNFPGRFSGRQFSNSRSEMNVSTLELGDSALYLCASSYSPPGALTGELFFGEGSRLTVL.

This chain connects TRBV28 to TRBJ2-7; D may be TRBD1 (6 bases). CDR1 and CDR2 from the germline V gene are MDHEN and SYDVKM. The V end lost 5 bases, the J end lost 0 bases, and 11 bases lay between the germline ends. This CDR3 is built from 14 residues. The DNA of the CDR3 is TGTGCCAGCAGTGCACAGGGACACTCCTACGAGCAGTACTTC. It translates to CASSAQGHSYEQYF.

This clonotype was seen ten or more times. The genes are TRBV6-5 and TRBJ2-2; D is undetermined. In germline, CDR1 is MNHEY, CDR2 SVGAGI. Trimming removed 6 bases from V and 5 bases from J, with 10 bases in between. This CDR3 has 13 residues. The CDR3, as DNA: TGTGCCAGCAGGGCAGTAATTACCGGGGAGCTGTTTTTT. It is translated as CASRAVITGELFF.

This clonotype has a count of ten or more. The rearrangement joins TRBV20-1 to TRBJ2-7, with 8 bases matching TRBD2. Germline trimming cut 3 bases from V and 4 bases from J; bases unmatched to any gene: 14. The CDR3 covers 16 residues. The germline V gene has CDR1 DFQATT and CDR2 SNEGSKA (reference sequence). The CDR3 DNA is TGCAGTGCTAGTGCCCTGGGGCGGGAGGTACGGTACGAGCAGTACTTC. This translates into CSASALGREVRYEQYF.

This clonotype was seen many times. This rearrangement joins TRBV9 to TRBJ2-2, with 8 bases fitting TRBD1. Germline V gene data show CDR1 as SGDLS and CDR2 as YYNGEE. The CDR3 has 17 amino acids. V lost 3 bases to trimming and J lost 4 bases; unmatched junction nucleotides: 11. The CDR3 here is CASSGYGTGVSTGELFF. For the CDR3, the DNA is TGTGCCAGCAGCGGATACGGGACAGGTGTGAGCACCGGGGAGCTGTTTTTT.

V is TRBV7-6 and J is TRBJ1-5, with 7 bases identical to TRBD1. Germline CDR1 is SGHVS and CDR2 is FNYEAQ. The J segment lost 1 base and the V segment lost 1 base, leaving 7 bases of the junction unmatched. The CDR3 consists of 17 residues. The chain's CDR3 is CASSLGSGQKSNQPQHF. Written as DNA, the CDR3 is TGTGCCAGCAGCTTAGGTTCGGGACAGAAAAGCAATCAGCCCCAGCATTTT.

Ten or more counts support this clonotype. V is TRBV28 and J is TRBJ2-1; D gene uncertain. Trimming took off 3 bases at V and 1 base at J, with 13 bases between the two ends. The CDR3 contains 16 residues. Germline loops: CDR1 MDHEN, CDR2 SYDVKM. For the CDR3, the DNA is TGTGCCAGCAGTTTGGAAGGGTTGGGGTCCTACAATGAGCAGTTCTTC. Translating gives CASSLEGLGSYNEQFF.

This clonotype was picked up many times. The chain has TRBV24-1 and TRBJ1-2; D remains unclear. The CDR3 runs to 12 residues. The germline gives CDR1 KGHDR, CDR2 SFDVKD. The V gene lost 4 bases and the J gene lost 2 bases, with 4 bases spanning the gap. The CDR3 loop is CATSDFNYGYTF. Written as DNA, the CDR3 is TGTGCCACCAGTGACTTCAACTATGGCTACACCTTC.

V is TRBV2 and J is TRBJ2-5, with TRBD1 matching 11 bases. Germline V gives CDR1 SNHLY, CDR2 FYNNEI. CDR3 length: 16 residues. V gave up 7 bases and J gave up 4 bases; unmatched junction bases: 11. The chain's CDR3 is CASIRTGGGPGETQYF. The CDR3 DNA is TGTGCCAGCATTCGGACAGGGGGCGGCCCCGGAGAGACCCAGTACTTC.

This clonotype was seen at least ten times. The rearrangement uses TRBV20-1 and TRBJ2-4; D remains unclear. Germline assignment: CDR1 DFQATT and CDR2 SNEGSKA (reference sequence). The CDR3 consists of 15 residues. The V end was cut by 2 bases, the J end by 1 base, with 12 bases between. CDR3 sequence reads: CSARKFDLAKNIQYF. In DNA, the CDR3 is TGCAGTGCTAGAAAATTTGACCTTGCCAAAAACATTCAGTACTTC.

This clonotype was seen repeatedly, ten times or more. The chain joins TRBV20-1 to TRBJ1-1; no clear D gene. Germline CDR1 DFQATT, CDR2 SNEGSKA (reference sequence). V lost 2 bases, J lost 0 bases, and 13 bases lay in between. The CDR3 length is 15 residues. The CDR3 loop reads CSARPPNSVNTEAFF. Written as DNA, the CDR3 is TGCAGTGCTAGACCCCCGAACAGCGTGAACACTGAAGCTTTCTTT.

This clonotype has a count of ten or more. The rearrangement uses TRBV2 and TRBJ2-2; 11 positions agree with TRBD2. The CDR3 has 14 amino acids. V was clipped by 7 bases and J by 7 bases; unmatched bases: 5. The germline V gene has CDR1 SNHLY and CDR2 FYNNEI. The CDR3 loop is CASKELAGVGELFF. CDR3 coding DNA: TGTGCCAGCAAGGAACTAGCGGGAGTCGGGGAGCTGTTTTTT.

This clonotype was found many times. The chain links TRBV28 to TRBJ1-1, with D unclear. From germline, CDR1 is MDHEN and CDR2 SYDVKM. With 2 bases removed from V and 1 base from J, the gap between germline ends came to 11 bases. There are 15 residues in the CDR3. The CDR3 loop is CASSLRALGNTEAFF. The CDR3 bases are TGTGCCAGCAGTTTACGGGCCCTGGGGAACACTGAAGCTTTCTTT.

There are many counts of this clonotype. This chain links TRBV3-1 with TRBJ1-1; D may be TRBD1 (6 bases). V was shortened by 2 bases and J by 11 bases, with 15 bases between the two germline ends. The CDR3 length is 13 residues. CDR1 is LGHDT and CDR2 is YNNKEL in the germline V gene (reference sequence). The CDR3 DNA is TGTGCCAGCAGCCAATCAGTACAGGGTCGGGCTTTCTTT. This translates into CASSQSVQGRAFF.

DNA of the CDR3: TGTGCCAGCAGTGAAGGGGCGGCGTTCTACGAGCAGTACTTC. Amino acid sequence: CASSEGAAFYEQYF. This chain links TRBV6-1 with TRBJ2-7; D remains ambiguous. Per germline, CDR1 MNHNS and CDR2 SASEGT. V was clipped by 1 base and J by 3 bases, with 10 bases between them. The CDR3 runs 14 residues.

This clonotype was recorded at least ten times. The chain carries TRBV27 and TRBJ2-5, with D uncertain. The CDR3 is made up of 14 amino acids. Trimming stripped 5 bases from V and 3 bases from J, with 13 bases between. Per the germline V gene, CDR1 is MNHEY and CDR2 is SMNVEV (reference sequence). The CDR3 nucleotides are TGTGCCAGCAGTCAATCAGGCCGAGAAGAGACCCAGTACTTC. Translation gives CASSQSGREETQYF.